The 13 T cell receptor beta chains given below trace back to one sample, sequenced in a study of T cell clusters in autoimmune cytopenias. One tube held mixed TRB-A and TRB-B primer pools for touch-down PCR. Following a re-call of the multiplex PCR reads, TCRdb has one entry per CDR3 protein and lacks DNA. Recorded here are some 5,100 distinct CDR3 sequences; the top ten clones represent more than 30%. TRB amplification used around 270 ng of peripheral blood genomic DNA. Another study also made use of these data, one on T cell repertoires in aging, cancer and after chemotherapy.

Sequenced sample: peripheral blood. Receptors originate from a human donor in good health.

The V gene is TRBV6-1, the J gene TRBJ2-3; as DNA is missing, the TRBD2 call by TCRdb cannot be tested. CDR1 and CDR2 (germline): MNHNS, SASEGT. The CDR3 consists of 15 residues. The CDR3 is CASSATLAATDTQYF.

This chain connects TRBV27 to TRBJ1-2; TCRdb's D call of TRBD1 is untestable without DNA. The CDR3 is 13 residues long. Germline loops: CDR1 MNHEY, CDR2 SMNVEV (reference sequence). The CDR3 reads CASSLPGMGGYTF.

The J gene is TRBJ2-1, the V gene TRBV6-5; the TRBD2 assignment by TCRdb is unverifiable without DNA. In germline, CDR1 is MNHEY, CDR2 SVGAGI. The CDR3 is 18 amino acids. The CDR3 here is CASSPGTSGGSSYNEQFF.

The chain recombines TRBV10-3 with TRBJ1-1; TCRdb outputs TRBD1, but without DNA this stays unchecked. CDR1 is ENHRY and CDR2 is SYGVKD in the germline V gene. The CDR3 contains 13 residues. Here the CDR3 reads CAISAQGGTEAFF.

Measured by frequency, this clonotype is medium-sized. The chain uses TRBV15 and TRBJ2-1. The germline CDR1 and CDR2 sequences are LNHNV and YYDKDF (reference sequence). The CDR3 length is 16 residues. CDR3 protein: CATSNPKQNSYNEQFF.

V and J are TRBV5-6 and TRBJ1-2; TCRdb designates TRBD1, a call that cannot be tested without DNA. The CDR3 is made up of 16 amino acids. Germline values: CDR1 SGHDT, CDR2 YYEEEE. The CDR3 region is CASSFGTGLVRYGYTF. The complete variable domain, with remaining parts taken from reference TRBV5-6 and TRBJ1-2, reads DAGVTQSPTHLIKTRGQQVTLRCSPKSGHDTVSWYQQALGQGPQFIFQYYEEEERQRGNFPDRFSGHQFPNYSSELNVNALLLGDSALYLCASSFGTGLVRYGYTFGSGTRLTVV.

This clonotype ranks as medium-sized in terms of frequency. V gene TRBV30 combines with J gene TRBJ2-7; TCRdb picks TRBD1, but there is no DNA to check that call. The CDR3 runs 13 residues. CDR1 is GTSNPN, CDR2 SVGIG, per germline (reference sequence). This CDR3 reads CAWSRGHYYEQYF.

According to its frequency, this clonotype is medium-sized. V and J are TRBV19 and TRBJ2-7. The germline V gene has CDR1 LNHDA and CDR2 SQIVND (reference sequence). This CDR3 has 16 residues. The CDR3 spells CASSPERTGSSYEQYF. Looking up the rest from reference TRBV19 and TRBJ2-7 gives the full variable domain: DGGITQSPKYLFRKEGQNVTLSCEQNLNHDAMYWYRQDPGQGLRLIYYSQIVNDFQKGDIAEGYSVSREKKESFPLTVTSAQKNPTAFYLCASSPERTGSSYEQYFGPGTRLTVT.

This chain links TRBV6-1 with TRBJ1-1; checking the TCRdb D call of TRBD1 is not possible without DNA. This CDR3 is built from 13 residues. CDR1 and CDR2 from the germline V gene are MNHNS and SASEGT. The CDR3 sequence: CASSPKGQSKAFF.

This clonotype is labeled medium-sized based on frequency. The gene calls are TRBV19 and TRBJ2-3; TCRdb's D call, TRBD1, is unchecked because there is no DNA. The germline CDR1 and CDR2 sequences are LNHDA and SQIVND (reference sequence). The CDR3 has 14 residues. Here the CDR3 reads CASSNRQGGNTQYF.

This chain joins TRBV6-6 and TRBJ1-1. Germline loops: CDR1 MNHNY, CDR2 SVGAGI (reference sequence). This CDR3 is built from 14 residues. The CDR3: CASSYSLKNTEAFF.

The chain is built from TRBV12-3 or TRBV12-4 and TRBJ1-2. CDR3 length: 14 residues. The CDR3 sequence: CASSLTPGRQGYTF.

Its frequency marks this clonotype as medium-sized. This chain links TRBV19 with TRBJ2-5; TCRdb's D gene call, TRBD1, goes unchecked for lack of DNA. The germline CDR1 and CDR2 sequences are LNHDA and SQIVND (reference sequence). The CDR3 runs to 14 residues. CDR3: CASSIGAGEETQYF.